Each of the 19 T cell receptor beta chains below was sequenced from the same sample in a study of T cells in Graves' hyperthyroidism and ophthalmopathy. Using RNA transcripts as the source, TCR beta CDR3 regions were amplified. During a first-round RT-PCR of the TCR CDR3, the HTBI primer set was used. TCRdb fed the multiplex PCR reads into MiXCR, producing one record per CDR3 protein. The data hold a few hundred thousand distinct CDR3 sequences, with about 15% observed a single time. Material for sequencing was blood. These receptors all come from a woman aged 30 to 39 with Graves' hyperthyroidism.

A few counts support this clonotype. The chain is built from TRBV7-9 and TRBJ2-2, with 10 bases matching TRBD1. CDR1 is SEHNR, CDR2 FQNEAQ, per germline (reference sequence). CDR3 length: 15 amino acids. V lost 5 bases and J lost 5; bases outside the gene matches: 5. The CDR3 nucleotides read TGTGCCAGCAGCCACCGGGACAGGGGTACCGGGGAGCTGTTTTTT. It specifies CASSHRDRGTGELFF.

This clonotype was seen repeatedly, ten times or more. As DNA, the CDR3 is TGTGCCTGGACCGGACAGGGCGGTAGAAGCAATGAGCAGTTCTTC. As protein: CAWTGQGGRSNEQFF. V and J are TRBV30 and TRBJ2-1; 8 bases map to TRBD1. The V and J ends lost 4 bases and 6 bases, in that order; junction bases with no gene match: 11. CDR3 length: 15 amino acids. Looked up from germline, CDR1 is GTSNPN and CDR2 is SVGIG (reference sequence).

The V call is TRBV18, the J call TRBJ2-5, with D perhaps matching TRBD1 or TRBD2 (5 bases each). Germline CDR1 is KGHSH and CDR2 is LQKENI. Trimming removed 4 bases at V and 4 bases at J, with 13 bases between. The CDR3 has 14 amino acids. Here the CDR3 DNA reads TGTGCCAGCTCACTTCGGGACGGCTTAGAGACCCAGTACTTC. Translated, it gives CASSLRDGLETQYF.

This clonotype has at least ten counts. The chain has TRBV28 and TRBJ2-7; 7 bases line up with TRBD1. CDR1 is MDHEN, CDR2 SYDVKM, per germline. Trimming took 5 bases from V and 2 from J; bases not matched to a gene: 9. The CDR3 has 15 amino acids. The CDR3, as DNA: TGTGCCAGCAGTCCACCGACAGGGATGGCCTACGAGCAGTACTTC. Its translation: CASSPPTGMAYEQYF. Drawing the rest from reference TRBV28 and TRBJ2-7, the complete variable domain is DVKVTQSSRYLVKRTGEKVFLECVQDMDHENMFWYRQDPGLGLRLIYFSYDVKMKEKGDIPEGYSVSREKKERFSLILESASTNQTSMYLCASSPPTGMAYEQYFGPGTRLTVT.

This clonotype was detected many times. The CDR3 DNA sequence: TGTGCCAGCTTCTATAGCGGGACTAGCACAGATACGCAGTATTTT. Its protein is CASFYSGTSTDTQYF. This chain connects TRBV7-8 to TRBJ2-3, with 8 bases lining up with TRBD2. V lost 8 bases to trimming and J lost 0 bases; unmatched junction nucleotides: 7. Per the germline V gene, CDR1 is SGHVS and CDR2 is FQNEAQ. The CDR3 is 15 amino acids.

This clonotype was recorded once. J is TRBJ2-1 and V is TRBV6-2 or TRBV6-3, with a weak D call TRBD2 (6 bases). Per the germline V gene, CDR1 is MNHEY and CDR2 is SVGEGT. This CDR3 region has 14 residues. V was clipped by 2 bases and J by 7 bases, with 12 bases between them. The CDR3 DNA reads TGTGCCAGCAGTTACGGAGGGGAACGGAATGAGCAGTTCTTC. Its protein is CASSYGGERNEQFF.

This clonotype was detected only once. This rearrangement joins TRBV25-1 to TRBJ2-7, with 8 bases identical to TRBD1. J was trimmed by 0 bases and V by 4 bases; bases with no gene match: 5. This CDR3 has 15 amino acids. Germline CDR1 and CDR2: MGHDK and SYGVNS. DNA for the CDR3: TGTGCCAGCAGTGCGACAGGGGTTGGCTCCTACGAGCAGTACTTC. Translated, it gives CASSATGVGSYEQYF.

This clonotype came up a few times. This sequence joins TRBV5-6 and TRBJ2-3, with 9 bases lining up with TRBD2. Germline V gene data show CDR1 as SGHDT and CDR2 as YYEEEE. This CDR3 contains 18 residues. V lost 3 bases, J lost 0 bases, and 11 bases stayed unmatched. The CDR3 DNA reads TGTGCCAGCAGCTGGGGACTAGCATCAAACCCTAGCACAGATACGCAGTATTTT. Translated: CASSWGLASNPSTDTQYF.

Concerning this clonotype: Being one base from a much bigger clone, this may be a read error. The chain has TRBV18 and TRBJ2-1, with 7 bases identical to TRBD2. CDR3 size: 17 residues. Germline values: CDR1 KGHSH, CDR2 LQKENI. V gave up 7 bases and J gave up 0 bases; unmatched junction bases: 12. The CDR3: CASFPEVAGSSYNEQFF. For the CDR3, the DNA is TGTGCCAGCTTCCCGGAGGTAGCGGGTAGCTCCTACAATGAGCAGTTCTTC.

This clonotype was detected ten times or more. The chain couples TRBV5-1 to TRBJ1-1; D gene uncertain. This CDR3 is built from 13 residues. Trimming shortened V by 2 bases and J by 1 base, and 6 bases separated the two germline ends. CDR1 and CDR2 (germline): SGHRS, YFSETQ. CDR3 amino acids: CASSFLQNTEAFF. CDR3 nucleotides: TGCGCCAGCAGCTTTTTACAGAACACTGAAGCTTTCTTT.

This clonotype was seen ten or more times. The genes are TRBV30 and TRBJ2-7, with 9 bases lining up with TRBD2. This CDR3 region has 16 residues. From germline, CDR1 is GTSNPN and CDR2 SVGIG (reference sequence). V lost 3 bases, J lost 2 bases, and 11 bases stayed unmatched. The CDR3 is CAWRSSGTSAPYEQYF. In DNA, the CDR3 is TGTGCCTGGAGGTCTAGCGGGACCTCGGCCCCCTACGAGCAGTACTTC.

This clonotype was recorded at least ten times. The rearrangement links TRBV18 to TRBJ2-1, with 8 bases fitting TRBD2. The V segment lost 2 bases and the J segment 5 bases; nucleotides outside the gene matches: 5. The CDR3 runs 15 residues. Germline V gene sequence: CDR1 KGHSH, CDR2 LQKENI. CDR3 in DNA: TGTGCCAGCTCACCAGGGGAGGGACTAGACAATGAGCAGTTCTTC. Residues: CASSPGEGLDNEQFF.

In its sample, this clonotype was seen many times. The V and J genes are TRBV2 and TRBJ2-6, with 8 bases that match TRBD1. V lost 8 bases to trimming and J lost 0 bases; unmatched junction nucleotides: 9. This CDR3 is 17 amino acids long. Germline lookup yields CDR1 SNHLY and CDR2 FYNNEI. In DNA, the CDR3 is TGTGCCAGCCTACCAGGGACAGGCCTCTCTGGGGCCAACGTCCTGACTTTC. This codes for CASLPGTGLSGANVLTF.

This clonotype appeared a few times. This chain connects TRBV18 to TRBJ2-3; D remains ambiguous. CDR1 KGHSH and CDR2 LQKENI come from the germline V gene. This CDR3 is built from 15 residues. The germline V and J ends were trimmed by 3 bases and 1 base, with 11 bases remaining between them. The CDR3 region has the DNA TGTGCCAGCTCACCGGTTGCTATTCGCACAGATACGCAGTATTTT. Its translation is CASSPVAIRTDTQYF.

This clonotype was detected ten times or more. The genes are TRBV9 and TRBJ1-5, with TRBD1 as a possible D gene (5 bases). Trimming removed 4 bases from V and 4 bases from J, with 15 bases in between. The germline V gene encodes CDR1 SGDLS and CDR2 YYNGEE. The CDR3 runs to 15 residues. For the CDR3, the DNA is TGTGCCAGCAGCCTCCGACAGAGGATGAATCAGCCCCAGCATTTT. Translating it yields CASSLRQRMNQPQHF.

V and J are TRBV5-6 and TRBJ1-1, with D tentatively TRBD1 (5 bases). CDR1 and CDR2 from the germline V gene are SGHDT and YYEEEE. Trimming removed 1 base at V and 11 bases at J, with 12 bases between. CDR3 size: 12 residues. Here the CDR3 DNA reads TGTGCCAGCAGCTTGTCGGGGGTATGGGCTTTCTTT. This sequence encodes CASSLSGVWAFF. Looking up the rest from reference TRBV5-6 and TRBJ1-1 gives the full variable domain: DAGVTQSPTHLIKTRGQQVTLRCSPKSGHDTVSWYQQALGQGPQFIFQYYEEEERQRGNFPDRFSGHQFPNYSSELNVNALLLGDSALYLCASSLSGVWAFFGQGTRLTVV.

A few counts support this clonotype. The chain links TRBV29-1 to TRBJ2-7, with 7 bases fitting TRBD2. Germline V CDR1 and CDR2: SQVTM, ANQGSEA. The CDR3 is 14 residues long. V trimming: 5 bases; J trimming: 0 bases; junction bases outside the gene matches: 7. CDR3 residues: CSVTSGTTSYEQYF. CDR3 DNA: TGCAGCGTTACTTCCGGGACTACCTCCTACGAGCAGTACTTC.

This clonotype was detected many times. The rearrangement joins TRBV12-3 or TRBV12-4 to TRBJ2-1; no reliable D call. Trimming removed 6 bases from V and 0 bases from J, with 15 bases in between. The length of the CDR3 is 16 residues. Here the CDR3 reads CASRNQERSSYNEQFF. The CDR3 region has the DNA TGTGCCAGCAGAAACCAGGAGCGAAGCTCCTACAATGAGCAGTTCTTC.

On this clonotype: A much larger clone differs from this one at a single base, so this may be a read error. The conserved final phenylalanine or tryptophan is absent from the CDR3, which likely points to a read error. This CDR3 reads CASSQTYGTSGSYEQYL. In DNA, the CDR3 is TGTGCCAGCAGCCAAACTTACGGGACTAGCGGTTCCTACGAGCAGTACCTC. This rearrangement joins TRBV3-1 to TRBJ2-7; TRBD2 matches at 11 bases. Trimming removed 2 bases from V and 1 base from J; junction bases left unmatched: 7. The CDR3 has 17 amino acids. Germline values: CDR1 LGHDT, CDR2 YNNKEL (reference sequence).